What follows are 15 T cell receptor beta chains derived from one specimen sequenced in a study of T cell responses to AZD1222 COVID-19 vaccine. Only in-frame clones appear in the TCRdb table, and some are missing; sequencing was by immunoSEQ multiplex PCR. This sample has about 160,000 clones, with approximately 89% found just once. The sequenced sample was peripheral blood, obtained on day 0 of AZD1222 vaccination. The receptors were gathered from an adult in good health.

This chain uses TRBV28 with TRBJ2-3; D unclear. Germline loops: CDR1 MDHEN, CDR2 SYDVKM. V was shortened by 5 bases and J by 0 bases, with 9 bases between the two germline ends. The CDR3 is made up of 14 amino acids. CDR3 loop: CASSPGYSTDTQYF. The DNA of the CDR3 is TGTGCCAGCAGTCCCGGCTATAGCACAGATACGCAGTATTTT.

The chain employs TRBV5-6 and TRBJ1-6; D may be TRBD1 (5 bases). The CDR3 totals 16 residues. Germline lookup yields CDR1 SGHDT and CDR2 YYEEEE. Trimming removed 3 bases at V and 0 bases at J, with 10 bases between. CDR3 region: CASSSYRSSYNSPLHF. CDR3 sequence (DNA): TGTGCCAGCAGCTCCTACAGGAGCTCCTATAATTCACCCCTCCACTTT.

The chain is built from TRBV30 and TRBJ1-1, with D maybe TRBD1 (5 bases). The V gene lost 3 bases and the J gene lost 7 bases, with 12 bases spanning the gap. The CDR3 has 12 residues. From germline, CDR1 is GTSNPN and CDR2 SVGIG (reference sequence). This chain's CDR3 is CAWSIGDGEAFF. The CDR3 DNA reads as TGTGCCTGGAGCATTGGGGACGGTGAAGCTTTCTTT.

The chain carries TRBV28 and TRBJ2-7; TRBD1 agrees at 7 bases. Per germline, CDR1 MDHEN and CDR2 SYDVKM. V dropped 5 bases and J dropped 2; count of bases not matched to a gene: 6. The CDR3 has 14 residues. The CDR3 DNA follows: TGTGCCAGCAGTGCCGGGGACAGACCCTACGAGCAGTACTTC. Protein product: CASSAGDRPYEQYF.

In nucleotides, the CDR3 is TGTGCCAGCAGTTCTCTAGGGACAGCGAACACCGGGGAGCTGTTTTTT. Protein product: CASSSLGTANTGELFF. The rearrangement links TRBV9 to TRBJ2-2; 7 nucleotides align to TRBD1. Germline V CDR1 and CDR2: SGDLS, YYNGEE. This CDR3 spans 16 amino acids. After removal of 5 bases from V and 0 bases from J, the junction contained 7 bases not matched to a gene.

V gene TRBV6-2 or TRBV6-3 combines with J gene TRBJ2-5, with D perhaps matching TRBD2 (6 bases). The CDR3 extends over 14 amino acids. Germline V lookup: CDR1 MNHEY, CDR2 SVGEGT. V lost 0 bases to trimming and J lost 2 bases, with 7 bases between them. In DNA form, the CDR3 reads TGTGCCAGCAGTTACTCGGGGACTCAAGAGACCCAGTACTTC. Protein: CASSYSGTQETQYF.

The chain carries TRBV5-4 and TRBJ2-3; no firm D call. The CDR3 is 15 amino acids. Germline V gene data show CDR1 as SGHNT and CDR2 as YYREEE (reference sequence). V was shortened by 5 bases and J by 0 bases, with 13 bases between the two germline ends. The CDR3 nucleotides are TGTGCCAGCAGTACGAGCGCTGCTAGCACAGATACGCAGTATTTT. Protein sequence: CASSTSAASTDTQYF.

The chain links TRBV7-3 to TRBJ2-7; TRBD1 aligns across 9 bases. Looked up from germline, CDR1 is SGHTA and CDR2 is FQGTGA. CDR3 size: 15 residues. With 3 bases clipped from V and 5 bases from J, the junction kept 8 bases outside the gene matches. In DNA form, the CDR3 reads TGTGCCAGCAGCTTCACCGCGGGACAGGGTAACGAGCAGTACTTC. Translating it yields CASSFTAGQGNEQYF. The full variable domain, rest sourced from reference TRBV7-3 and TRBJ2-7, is GAGVSQTPSNKVTEKGKYVELRCDPISGHTALYWYRQSLGQGPEFLIYFQGTGAADDSGLPNDRFFAVRPEGSVSTLKIQRTERGDSAVYLCASSFTAGQGNEQYFGPGTRLTVT.

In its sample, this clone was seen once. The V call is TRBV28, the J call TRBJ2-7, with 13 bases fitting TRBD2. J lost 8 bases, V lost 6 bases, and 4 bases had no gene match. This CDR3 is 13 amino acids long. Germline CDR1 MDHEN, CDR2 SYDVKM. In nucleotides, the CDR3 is TGTGCCAGCAGCCTGGGACTAGCGGGAAAGCAGTACTTC. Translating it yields CASSLGLAGKQYF. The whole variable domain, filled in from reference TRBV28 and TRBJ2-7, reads DVKVTQSSRYLVKRTGEKVFLECVQDMDHENMFWYRQDPGLGLRLIYFSYDVKMKEKGDIPEGYSVSREKKERFSLILESASTNQTSMYLCASSLGLAGKQYFGPGTRLTVT.

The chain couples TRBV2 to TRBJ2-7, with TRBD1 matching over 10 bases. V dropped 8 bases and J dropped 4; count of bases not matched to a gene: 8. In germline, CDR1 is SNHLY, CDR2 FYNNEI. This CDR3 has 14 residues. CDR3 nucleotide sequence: TGTGCCAGCGTCACCGGGACAGGGGAGTACGAGCAGTACTTC. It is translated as CASVTGTGEYEQYF.

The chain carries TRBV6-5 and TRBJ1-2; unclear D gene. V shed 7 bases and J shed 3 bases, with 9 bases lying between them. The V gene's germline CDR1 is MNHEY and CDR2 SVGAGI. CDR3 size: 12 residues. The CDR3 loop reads CASKSGDYGYTF. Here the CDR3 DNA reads TGTGCCAGCAAGTCGGGAGACTATGGCTACACCTTC.

CDR3 protein: CSVTGTGGADTQYF. The DNA for the CDR3 is TGCAGCGTTACCGGGACAGGGGGCGCAGATACGCAGTATTTT. The J gene is TRBJ2-3, the V gene TRBV29-1, with 12 nucleotides matching TRBD1. The CDR3 is 14 amino acids. V was pared by 5 bases and J by 4 bases, with 4 bases of the junction left unmatched. Germline CDR1 and CDR2: SQVTM and ANQGSEA.

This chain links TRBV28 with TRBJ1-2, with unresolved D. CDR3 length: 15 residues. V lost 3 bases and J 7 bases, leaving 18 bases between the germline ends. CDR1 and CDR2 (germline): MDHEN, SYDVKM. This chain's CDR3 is CASSFYSWGGGGYTF. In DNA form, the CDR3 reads TGTGCCAGCAGTTTCTACTCATGGGGAGGCGGTGGCTACACCTTC.

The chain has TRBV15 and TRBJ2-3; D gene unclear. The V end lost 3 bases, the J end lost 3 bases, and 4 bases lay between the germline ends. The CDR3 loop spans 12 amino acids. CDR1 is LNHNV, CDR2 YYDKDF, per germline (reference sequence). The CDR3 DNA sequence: TGTGCCACCAGCAGTAGTACAGATACGCAGTATTTT. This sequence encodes CATSSSTDTQYF. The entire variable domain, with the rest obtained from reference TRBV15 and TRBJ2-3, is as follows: DAMVIQNPRYQVTQFGKPVTLSCSQTLNHNVMYWYQQKSSQAPKLLFHYYDKDFNNEADTPDNFQSRRPNTSFCFLDIRSPGLGDTAMYLCATSSSTDTQYFGPGTRLTVL.

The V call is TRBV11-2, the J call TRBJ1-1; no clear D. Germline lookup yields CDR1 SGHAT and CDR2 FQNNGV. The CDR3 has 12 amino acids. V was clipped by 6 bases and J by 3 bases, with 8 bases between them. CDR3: CASRGRDTEAFF. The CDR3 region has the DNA TGTGCCAGCAGGGGAAGGGACACTGAAGCTTTCTTT.